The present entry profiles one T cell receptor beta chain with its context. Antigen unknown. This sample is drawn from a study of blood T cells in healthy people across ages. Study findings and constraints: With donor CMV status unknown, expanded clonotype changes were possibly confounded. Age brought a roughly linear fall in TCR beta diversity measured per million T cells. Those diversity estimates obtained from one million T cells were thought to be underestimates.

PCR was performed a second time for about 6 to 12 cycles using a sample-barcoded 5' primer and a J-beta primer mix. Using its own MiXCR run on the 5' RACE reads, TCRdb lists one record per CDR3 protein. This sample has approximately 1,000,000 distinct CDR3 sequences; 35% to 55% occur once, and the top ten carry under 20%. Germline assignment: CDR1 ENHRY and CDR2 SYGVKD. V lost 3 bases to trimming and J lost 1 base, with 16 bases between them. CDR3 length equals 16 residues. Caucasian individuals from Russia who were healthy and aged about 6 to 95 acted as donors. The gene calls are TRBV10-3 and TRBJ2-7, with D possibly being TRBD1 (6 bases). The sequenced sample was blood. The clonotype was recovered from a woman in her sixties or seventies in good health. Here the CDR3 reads CAISESARDKSYEQYF. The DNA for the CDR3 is TGTGCCATCAGTGAATCCGCTCGGGACAAGTCCTACGAGCAGTACTTC.